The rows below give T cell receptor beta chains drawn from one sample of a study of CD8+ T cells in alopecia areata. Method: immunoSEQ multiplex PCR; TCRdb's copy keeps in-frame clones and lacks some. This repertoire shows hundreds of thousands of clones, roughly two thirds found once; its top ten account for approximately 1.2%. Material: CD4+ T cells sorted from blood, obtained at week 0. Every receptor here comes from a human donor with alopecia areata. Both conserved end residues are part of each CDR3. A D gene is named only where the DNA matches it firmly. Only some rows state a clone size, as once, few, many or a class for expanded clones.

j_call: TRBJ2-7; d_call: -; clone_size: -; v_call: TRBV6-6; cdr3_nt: TGTGCCAGCAGTCCCCACGGGGGGCCCAACGGCGAGCAGTACTTC; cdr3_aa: CASSPHGGPNGEQYF
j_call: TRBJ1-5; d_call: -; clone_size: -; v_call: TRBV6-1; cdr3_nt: TGTGCCAGCAGTCCACCGACCACTGGTCAGCCCCAGCATTTT; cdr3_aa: CASSPPTTGQPQHF
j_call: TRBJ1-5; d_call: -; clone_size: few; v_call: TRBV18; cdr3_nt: TGTGCCAGCTCCCGTCTTGGGTCGGTTAAAGGGGGGAATGATCAGCCCCAGCATTTT; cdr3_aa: CASSRLGSVKGGNDQPQHF
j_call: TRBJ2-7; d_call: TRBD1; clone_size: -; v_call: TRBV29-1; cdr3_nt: TGCAGCACCAGAACAGGGGGCTCCTACGAGCAGTACTTC; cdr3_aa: CSTRTGGSYEQYF
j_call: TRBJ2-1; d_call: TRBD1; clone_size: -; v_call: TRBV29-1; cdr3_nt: TGCAGCGTTGGGACAGGGGGCTCCTACAATGAGCAGTTCTTC; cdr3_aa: CSVGTGGSYNEQFF
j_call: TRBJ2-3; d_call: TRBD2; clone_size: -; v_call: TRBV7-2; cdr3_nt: TGTGCCAGCAGCCGACTAGCGGGCACAGATACGCAGTATTTT; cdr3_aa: CASSRLAGTDTQYF
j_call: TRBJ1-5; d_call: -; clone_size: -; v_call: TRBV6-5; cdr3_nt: TGTGCCAGCAGTTACTCGGGACGGTACAATCAGCCCCAGCATTTT; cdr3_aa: CASSYSGRYNQPQHF
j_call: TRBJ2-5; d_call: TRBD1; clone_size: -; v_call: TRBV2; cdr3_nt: TGTGCCAGCAGTGGTGCAGGGGGCCAAGAGACCCAGTACTTC; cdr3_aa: CASSGAGGQETQYF
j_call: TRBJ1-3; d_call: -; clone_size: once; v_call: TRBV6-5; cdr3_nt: TGTGCCAGCAGCCGGGGTTTAGGCTCTGGAAACACCATATATTTT; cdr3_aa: CASSRGLGSGNTIYF
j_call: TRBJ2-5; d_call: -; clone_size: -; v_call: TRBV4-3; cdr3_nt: TGCGCCAGCAGCCAACAGCTGGGCAGGTACGGAGAGACCCAGTACTTC; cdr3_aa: CASSQQLGRYGETQYF
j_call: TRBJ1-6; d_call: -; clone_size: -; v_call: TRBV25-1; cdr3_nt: TGTGCCAGCAAAACAGGGTTCAATTCACCCCTCCACTTT; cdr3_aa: CASKTGFNSPLHF
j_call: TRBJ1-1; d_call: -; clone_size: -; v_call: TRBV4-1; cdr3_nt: TGCGCCAGCAGCTTAACGGGGGTCCCGAACACTGAAGCTTTCTTT; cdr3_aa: CASSLTGVPNTEAFF
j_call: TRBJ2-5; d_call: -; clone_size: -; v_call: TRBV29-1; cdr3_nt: TGCAGCGTTGAACTGGGGGCCGAGACCCAGTACTTC; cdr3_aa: CSVELGAETQYF
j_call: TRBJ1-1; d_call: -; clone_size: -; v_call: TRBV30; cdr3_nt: TGTGCCTGCTCATCGTCCGGGGGGAACACTGAAGCTTTCTTT; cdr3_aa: CACSSSGGNTEAFF
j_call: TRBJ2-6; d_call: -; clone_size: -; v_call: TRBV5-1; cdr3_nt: TGCGCCAGCAGCTCTGACAGCTCTGGGGCCAACGTCCTGACTTTC; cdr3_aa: CASSSDSSGANVLTF
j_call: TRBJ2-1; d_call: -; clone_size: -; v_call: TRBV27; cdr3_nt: TGTGCCAGCAGTTTGTCGGGATTCAGGTACAATGAGCAGTTCTTC; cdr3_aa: CASSLSGFRYNEQFF
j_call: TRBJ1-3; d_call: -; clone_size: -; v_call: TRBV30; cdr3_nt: TGTGCCTGGGAGTCCGGAAACACCATATATTTT; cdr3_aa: CAWESGNTIYF
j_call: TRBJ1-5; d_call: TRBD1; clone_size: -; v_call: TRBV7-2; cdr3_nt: TGTGCCGGGAGCAGGGGGCGCGGACAGCCCCAGCATTTT; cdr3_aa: CAGSRGRGQPQHF
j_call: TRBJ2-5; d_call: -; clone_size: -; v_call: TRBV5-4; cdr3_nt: TGTGCCAGCAGCTTGGTAGGGAACCAAGAGACCCAGTACTTC; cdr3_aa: CASSLVGNQETQYF
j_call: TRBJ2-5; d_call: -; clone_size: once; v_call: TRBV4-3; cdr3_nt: TGCGCCAGCAGCCAAGCAAACCTAGGGTTCGGGGAGACCCAGTACTTC; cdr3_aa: CASSQANLGFGETQYF
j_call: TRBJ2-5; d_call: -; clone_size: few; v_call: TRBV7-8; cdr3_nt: TGTGCCAGCAGCTTAGGGAGGGGTGCCGAGACCCAGTACTTC; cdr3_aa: CASSLGRGAETQYF
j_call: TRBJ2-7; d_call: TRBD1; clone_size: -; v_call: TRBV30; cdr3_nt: TGTGCCTGGAGCAGGGGGCTATACGAGCAGTACTTC; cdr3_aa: CAWSRGLYEQYF
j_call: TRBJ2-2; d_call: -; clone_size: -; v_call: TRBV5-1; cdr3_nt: TGCGCCAGCAGCTTGCGTTCTGGGAACACCGGGGAGCTGTTTTTT; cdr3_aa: CASSLRSGNTGELFF
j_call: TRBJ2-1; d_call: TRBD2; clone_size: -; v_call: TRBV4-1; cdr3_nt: TGCGCCAGCAGCGTATTAGCGGGGGCGGGTGAGCAGTTCTTC; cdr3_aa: CASSVLAGAGEQFF
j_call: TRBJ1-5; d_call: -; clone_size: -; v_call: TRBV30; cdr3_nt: TGTGCCTGGAGTCACGGCAGCAATCAGCCCCAGCATTTT; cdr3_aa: CAWSHGSNQPQHF
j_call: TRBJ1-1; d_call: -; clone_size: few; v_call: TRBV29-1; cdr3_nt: TGCAGCGTTGGAATGGTGAACACTGAAGCTTTCTTT; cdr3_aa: CSVGMVNTEAFF
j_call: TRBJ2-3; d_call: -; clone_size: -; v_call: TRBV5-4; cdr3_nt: TGTGCCAGCAGCTCCCGCCTACCCGCAGATACGCAGTATTTT; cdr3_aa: CASSSRLPADTQYF